The 30 T cell receptor beta chains below all came from one sample that was sequenced in a study of Graves' ophthalmopathy and Graves' hyperthyroidism. Using RNA transcripts, the TCR beta CDR3 regions were amplified. HTBI primers served in a first-round RT-PCR, which a second-round multiplex PCR followed. TCRdb passed the multiplex PCR reads through MiXCR, listing each CDR3 protein once. The table has 260,000 or so distinct CDR3 sequences, 45% seen once. The sample was peripheral blood. These receptors were collected from an adult man with Graves' ophthalmopathy.

The V gene is TRBV10-3, the J gene TRBJ2-5, with D possibly TRBD2 on 5 matching bases. This CDR3 contains 14 residues. In germline, CDR1 is ENHRY, CDR2 SYGVKD. Deletions cut 0 bases from V and 10 bases from J, with 15 bases between. CDR3 region: CAISESGSGRGQYF. The CDR3 DNA follows: TGTGCCATCAGTGAGTCAGGGTCGGGCCGGGGCCAGTACTTC.

Comments on this clonotype: The junction does not match germline at one end; this may be a read error. The chain carries TRBV10-2 and TRBJ2-7; TRBD2 matches at 7 bases. The CDR3 has 13 amino acids. Germline CDR1 WSHSY, CDR2 SAAADI. The CDR3, as DNA: TGTGCCAGCAGCGGGGACGACTCCTACGAGCAGTACTTC. Protein sequence: CASSGDDSYEQYF.

As concerns this clonotype: One end of the junction fails to match germline, which may point to a read error. The V gene is TRBV10-3, the J gene TRBJ2-7; D is unclear. There are 14 residues in the CDR3. CDR1 is ENHRY, CDR2 SYGVKD, per germline. The CDR3, as DNA: TGTGCCAGCAGTTACGGGCAATACTCCTACGAGCAGTACTTC. Its protein product is CASSYGQYSYEQYF.

J is TRBJ2-5 and V is TRBV28; D might be TRBD1 (6 bases). V lost 3 bases and J lost 5, with 16 bases in between. There are 15 residues in the CDR3. Germline CDR1 MDHEN, CDR2 SYDVKM. The CDR3 is CASSFGLPQGETQYF. The CDR3 DNA reads TGTGCCAGCAGTTTTGGACTGCCCCAGGGGGAGACCCAGTACTTC.

The V call is TRBV2, the J call TRBJ1-5, with 7 bases that match TRBD1. The germline CDR1 and CDR2 sequences are SNHLY and FYNNEI. The CDR3 is 14 residues long. Trimming took 5 bases from V and 6 from J; bases not matched to a gene: 7. This CDR3 reads CASSFTGVFQPQHF. CDR3 in DNA: TGTGCCAGCAGTTTCACAGGGGTGTTTCAGCCCCAGCATTTT.

The chain joins TRBV12-3 or TRBV12-4 to TRBJ2-5; 7 bases fit TRBD1. J was trimmed by 2 bases and V by 4 bases; bases with no gene match: 7. The CDR3 totals 15 residues. The CDR3 coding sequence is TGTGCCAGCAGTTCCCGGGACAGTCTTCAAGAGACCCAGTACTTC. Its translation: CASSSRDSLQETQYF.

The chain joins TRBV2 to TRBJ2-7; D is uncertain. Germline V gives CDR1 SNHLY, CDR2 FYNNEI. Trimming removed 5 bases from V and 3 bases from J, with 11 bases in between. The CDR3 runs 13 residues. The CDR3: CASSRLGYYEQYF. The CDR3 DNA reads TGTGCCAGCAGTAGACTGGGGTACTACGAGCAGTACTTC.

This clonotype was counted at least ten times. CDR3 in DNA: TGTGCCAGCAGCCCTCAGGGGGATGGCTACACCTTC. Amino acids: CASSPQGDGYTF. The genes are TRBV7-9 and TRBJ1-2; TRBD1 matches at 7 bases. Germline CDR1 reads SEHNR; CDR2 reads FQNEAQ (reference sequence). Trimming cost V 5 bases and J 6 bases; bases outside gene matches: 3. The CDR3 is 12 residues long.

Points on this clonotype: This is likely a read error, given that the CDR3 carries no conserved phenylalanine or tryptophan at its end. The chain uses TRBV24-1 and TRBJ1-1; no clear D. The V end lost 5 bases, the J end lost 8 bases, and 14 bases lay between the germline ends. Germline CDR1 KGHDR, CDR2 SFDVKD. The CDR3 sequence is 13 residues long. Here the CDR3 reads CATSAATRREAFS. CDR3 in DNA: TGTGCCACCAGTGCCGCGACCAGGAGGGAAGCTTTCTCT.

The chain carries TRBV7-2 and TRBJ2-2; TRBD2 agrees at 9 bases. Germline V gene lookup returns CDR1 SGHTA and CDR2 FQGNSA. This CDR3 region has 16 residues. Trimming at V came to 0 bases and at J to 5 bases, leaving 4 bases not matched to a gene. CDR3 bases: TGTGCCAGCAGCTTAGCTAGCGGGAGCGGAACCGGGGAGCTGTTTTTT. Amino acid sequence: CASSLASGSGTGELFF.

V usage is TRBV2 and J usage is TRBJ1-4; D not resolved. The CDR3 extends over 14 amino acids. The V gene's germline CDR1 is SNHLY and CDR2 FYNNEI. The V end lost 2 bases, the J end lost 7 bases, and 11 bases lay between the germline ends. The CDR3 loop is CASSEPPDGEKLFF. The CDR3 nucleotides are TGTGCCAGCAGTGAACCTCCGGACGGTGAAAAACTGTTTTTT. The full variable domain, in which reference TRBV2 and TRBJ1-4 provide the parts outside the CDR3, is EPEVTQTPSHQVTQMGQEVILRCVPISNHLYFYWYRQILGQKVEFLVSFYNNEISEKSEIFDDQFSVERPDGSNFTLKIRSTKLEDSAMYFCASSEPPDGEKLFFGSGTQLSVL.

This clonotype was counted between two and nine times. The rearrangement uses TRBV6-6 and TRBJ1-2; 7 bases fit TRBD1. Germline CDR1 reads MNHNY; CDR2 reads SVGAGI (reference sequence). V shed 4 bases and J 8 bases; nucleotides not matched to a gene: 16. This CDR3 is built from 16 residues. The chain's CDR3 is CASSSLQTGPPEGYTF. CDR3 nucleotide sequence: TGTGCCAGCAGTTCTCTTCAGACAGGGCCGCCTGAGGGCTACACCTTC.

The V gene is TRBV5-8, the J gene TRBJ2-7, with D possibly being TRBD2 (6 bases). Trimming stripped 6 bases from V and 0 bases from J, with 13 bases between. Germline loops: CDR1 SGHTS, CDR2 YDEGEE. This CDR3 has 14 residues. In DNA, the CDR3 is TGTGCCAGCACCCCCCGGGGGTCCTCCTACGAGCAGTACTTC. This codes for CASTPRGSSYEQYF.

This clonotype was recorded only once. An end of the junction does not agree with germline; a read error may underlie this. This chain links TRBV29-1 with TRBJ2-5, with no clear D. This CDR3 is 17 amino acids long. Germline CDR1 is SQVTM and CDR2 is ANQGSEA. The CDR3 spells CGVEGMVEGVSQETQYF. CDR3 bases: TGCGGCGTTGAAGGGATGGTCGAAGGAGTCAGTCAAGAGACCCAGTACTTC.

The rearrangement joins TRBV29-1 to TRBJ1-2, with D unclear. Trimming shortened V by 3 bases and J by 12 bases, and 14 bases separated the two germline ends. CDR3 length: 11 residues. Looked up from germline, CDR1 is SQVTM and CDR2 is ANQGSEA. CDR3 nucleotides: TGCAGCGTTGAGGTCCGGGCAGGAAACACCTTC. Its translation is CSVEVRAGNTF.

The chain has TRBV19 and TRBJ1-5; the D gene is possibly TRBD1 (5 bases). V was cut by 3 bases and J by 1 base, with 10 bases left in between. Germline V gene data show CDR1 as LNHDA and CDR2 as SQIVND (reference sequence). The CDR3 spans 15 residues. The DNA of the CDR3 is TGTGCCAGTAGTATCCGGGGGATAAGCAATCAGCCCCAGCATTTT. This codes for CASSIRGISNQPQHF.

This CDR3 is CASRLATGANVLTF. The CDR3 coding sequence is TGCGCCAGCAGACTAGCTACCGGGGCCAACGTCCTGACTTTC. The gene calls are TRBV5-1 and TRBJ2-6; D possibly corresponds to TRBD2 (6 bases). Trimming removed 5 bases from V and 4 bases from J, with 10 bases in between. Germline V lookup: CDR1 SGHRS, CDR2 YFSETQ. This CDR3 comprises 14 residues.

The count of this clonotype is one. The chain is built from TRBV25-1 and TRBJ2-5, with D hard to call. CDR1 and CDR2 (germline): MGHDK, SYGVNS. There are 10 residues in the CDR3. Trimming removed 9 bases from V and 2 bases from J, with 4 bases in between. CDR3 region: CASIQETQYF. Here the CDR3 DNA reads TGTGCCAGTATACAAGAGACCCAGTACTTC.

The genes are TRBV12-3 or TRBV12-4 and TRBJ1-1; perhaps TRBD1 as D (5 bases). V dropped 3 bases and J dropped 3 bases, with 11 bases sitting between them. CDR3 length equals 14 residues. CDR3 residues: CASSFGGGDTEAFF. The DNA of the CDR3 is TGTGCCAGCAGTTTTGGCGGGGGAGACACTGAAGCTTTCTTT.

J is TRBJ2-7 and V is TRBV7-3; D remains ambiguous. The V gene lost 2 bases and the J gene lost 7 bases, with 18 bases spanning the gap. Germline V CDR1 and CDR2: SGHTA, FQGTGA. The CDR3 is 15 residues long. This CDR3 is CASSLGMGLYNEQYF. CDR3 coding DNA: TGTGCCAGCAGCTTAGGGATGGGGTTATACAATGAGCAGTACTTC. Together with reference TRBV7-3 and TRBJ2-7, the CDR3 gives the full variable domain: GAGVSQTPSNKVTEKGKYVELRCDPISGHTALYWYRQSLGQGPEFLIYFQGTGAADDSGLPNDRFFAVRPEGSVSTLKIQRTERGDSAVYLCASSLGMGLYNEQYFGPGTRLTVT.

This chain connects TRBV20-1 to TRBJ2-5; 8 bases match TRBD1. From germline, CDR1 is DFQATT and CDR2 SNEGSKA (reference sequence). The CDR3 consists of 15 residues. V gave up 0 bases and J gave up 5 bases; unmatched junction bases: 8. This chain's CDR3 is CSARDPGGQEETQYF. CDR3 DNA sequence: TGCAGTGCTAGAGATCCAGGGGGCCAGGAGGAGACCCAGTACTTC.

This clonotype was counted a single time. The chain employs TRBV9 and TRBJ2-6, with D perhaps TRBD2 (5 bases). This CDR3 comprises 16 residues. The germline CDR1 and CDR2 sequences are SGDLS and YYNGEE. Trimming took 0 bases from V and 3 from J, leaving 10 bases between them. This chain's CDR3 is CASSVVGVLGANVLTF. The CDR3, as DNA: TGTGCCAGCAGCGTAGTCGGGGTTCTTGGGGCCAACGTCCTGACTTTC. Full variable domain (rest looked up from reference TRBV9 and TRBJ2-6): DSGVTQTPKHLITATGQRVTLRCSPRSGDLSVYWYQQSLDQGLQFLIQYYNGEERAKGNILERFSAQQFPDLHSELNLSSLELGDSALYFCASSVVGVLGANVLTFGAGSRLTVL.

As concerns this clonotype: One junction end disagrees with the germline gene, perhaps due to a read error. The V and J genes are TRBV10-3 and TRBJ1-1; 7 nucleotides agree with TRBD1. The V gene's germline CDR1 is ENHRY and CDR2 SYGVKD. This CDR3 spans 15 amino acids. CDR3: CASSYSSGDSTEAFF. The CDR3, as DNA: TGTGCCAGCAGTTACTCGTCAGGGGACAGCACTGAAGCTTTCTTT.

This sequence joins TRBV4-1 and TRBJ1-2; weak D call: TRBD1 (5 bases). The CDR3 extends over 14 amino acids. The germline V and J ends were trimmed by 0 bases and 2 bases, with 7 bases remaining between them. Germline CDR1 reads MGHRA; CDR2 reads YSYEKL. Written as DNA, the CDR3 is TGCGCCAGCAGCCAAGAAGGACAAAACTATGGCTACACCTTC. It encodes CASSQEGQNYGYTF.

This clonotype occurred a few times. The rearrangement joins TRBV10-3 to TRBJ1-5, with 8 bases that match TRBD1. Looked up from germline, CDR1 is ENHRY and CDR2 is SYGVKD. This CDR3 has 13 amino acids. The V gene end was trimmed by 11 bases and the J gene end by 0 bases; junction bases not matched to a gene: 3. The CDR3 here is CASQGASNQPQHF. Here the CDR3 DNA reads TGTGCCTCCCAGGGGGCTAGCAATCAGCCCCAGCATTTT.

This clonotype has just one count. The conserved final phenylalanine or tryptophan is absent from the CDR3, which likely points to a read error. The DNA is left out, because the CDR3 cannot be placed on it with certainty; the CDR3 is given as TCRdb lists it. The rearrangement uses TRBV9 and TRBJ1-6; the table gives TRBD1 as D, unverified against the DNA. A total of 8 residues make up the CDR3, ends included. The germline CDR1 and CDR2 sequences are SGDLS and YYNGEE. The CDR3 loop is CASSPPTG.

In this sample, this clonotype turned up a few times. The genes are TRBV5-1 and TRBJ1-1, with a tentative D call TRBD1 (6 bases). V was shortened by 5 bases and J by 1 base, with 18 bases between the two germline ends. Per the germline V gene, CDR1 is SGHRS and CDR2 is YFSETQ. The CDR3 has 16 residues. In nucleotides, the CDR3 is TGCGCCAGCAGACCAGCGGGGGGCGCAGGGAACACTGAAGCTTTCTTT. It encodes CASRPAGGAGNTEAFF.

CDR3 residues: CASSFREETQYF. Here the CDR3 DNA reads TGTGCCAGCAGTTTCAGGGAAGAGACCCAGTACTTC. This chain uses TRBV12-3 or TRBV12-4 with TRBJ2-5; tentative D call: TRBD1 (5 bases). V was clipped by 3 bases and J by 3 bases, with 5 bases between them. The CDR3 has 12 amino acids.

The V gene is TRBV20-1, the J gene TRBJ2-7, with 9 bases aligning to TRBD1. This CDR3 comprises 13 residues. Germline V CDR1 and CDR2: DFQATT, SNEGSKA (reference sequence). J gave up 4 bases and V 3 bases, and 4 bases lay outside the gene matches. As DNA, the CDR3 is TGCAGTGCTAGTCCGGACAGGGGTTACGAGCAGTACTTC. Translating gives CSASPDRGYEQYF.

The chain uses TRBV5-8 and TRBJ1-2; 7 bases map to TRBD1. Looked up from germline, CDR1 is SGHTS and CDR2 is YDEGEE. Trimming removed 4 bases from V and 4 bases from J; junction bases left unmatched: 10. The CDR3 covers 15 residues. In DNA, the CDR3 is TGTGCCAGCAGCCCACGACAGGGCAGAAGCTATGGCTACACCTTC. This sequence encodes CASSPRQGRSYGYTF.